This entry lists 5 T cell receptor beta chains sequenced from one sample in a study of T cell repertoires in cytomegalovirus infection. MiXCR, run by TCRdb on the reads, gives a single entry per CDR3 protein. The data show about 500,000 distinct CDR3 sequences, with around a third seen just once and 15% to 20% held by the top ten. Their antigens remain unidentified. The input for sequencing was cultured PBMCs, taken from culture after CMV antigen stimulation. These TCRs come from a human donor in good health (CMV status not recorded). Some clones in this sample may be carry-over from other donors' samples.

The genes are TRBV2 and TRBJ1-1; D is ambiguous. Trimming pared 5 bases from V and 0 bases from J, leaving 16 bases between. Germline-derived CDR1 and CDR2 are SNHLY and FYNNEI. The CDR3 totals 16 residues. Here the CDR3 DNA reads TGTGCCAGCAGTCTAAGACCTCCATCTTTGAACACTGAAGCTTTCTTT. This encodes CASSLRPPSLNTEAFF.

The chain is built from TRBV28 and TRBJ2-1, with D unresolved. There are 12 residues in the CDR3. From germline, CDR1 is MDHEN and CDR2 SYDVKM. V lost 6 bases and J 8 bases, leaving 11 bases between the germline ends. CDR3 nucleotide sequence: TGTGCCAGCAGAAATTCCCTGGATGAGCAGTTCTTC. Amino acid sequence: CASRNSLDEQFF.

This clonotype was detected a few times. The chain recombines TRBV7-4 with TRBJ1-1, with D tentatively TRBD1 (6 bases). V was clipped by 6 bases and J by 4 bases, with 18 bases between them. Per the germline V gene, CDR1 is SGHVT and CDR2 is SQSDAQ. CDR3 length: 15 residues. The CDR3 DNA is TGTGCCAGCAGGCCGACAGGCGGGACGGTCACTGAAGCTTTCTTT. Translation gives CASRPTGGTVTEAFF. Complete variable domain (other parts from reference TRBV7-4 and TRBJ1-1): GAGVSQSPRYKVAKRGRDVALRCDSISGHVTLYWYRQTLGQGSEVLTYSQSDAQRDKSGRPSGRFSAERPERSVSTLKIQRTEQGDSAVYLCASRPTGGTVTEAFFGQGTRLTVV.

The rearrangement joins TRBV18 to TRBJ1-5; 7 bases line up with TRBD1. CDR3 length: 14 residues. V dropped 2 bases and J dropped 5; count of bases not matched to a gene: 3. Germline V CDR1 and CDR2: KGHSH, LQKENI. CDR3 residues: CASSPDRADQPQHF. In DNA, the CDR3 is TGTGCCAGCTCACCAGACAGGGCAGATCAGCCCCAGCATTTT.

The CDR3 here is CASSPTTGYTDTQYF. CDR3 bases: TGTGCCAGCAGTCCCACGACAGGATACACAGATACGCAGTATTTT. This rearrangement joins TRBV27 to TRBJ2-3, with TRBD1 as a possible D gene (6 bases). CDR1 is MNHEY, CDR2 SMNVEV, per germline (reference sequence). CDR3 length: 15 residues. The V gene lost 5 bases and the J gene lost 2 bases, with 14 bases spanning the gap.